The 30 T cell receptor beta chains in this list originate from one sample, sequenced in a study of PD-L1 blockade in urothelial cancer. Method: immunoSEQ multiplex PCR; TCRdb's copy keeps in-frame clones and lacks some. Of fewer than 60,000 clones detected, 85% appear once; the ten largest clones hold around 14%. Time point reported: pretreatment peripheral blood. The specimen comprised PBMCs, sampled around atezolizumab (anti-PD-L1) treatment. The origin of the receptors is a man in his 70s with urothelial cancer.

The chain combines TRBV5-1 with TRBJ2-5, with D possibly TRBD2 on 5 matching bases. This CDR3 contains 14 residues. Germline V gene sequence: CDR1 SGHRS, CDR2 YFSETQ. The V end lost 5 bases, the J end lost 5 bases, and 16 bases lay between the germline ends. The CDR3, as DNA: TGCGCCAGCAGTGACGGAGGCGCCGGGGAGACCCAGTACTTC. Translating it yields CASSDGGAGETQYF.

The rearrangement joins TRBV7-9 to TRBJ2-1; tentative D call: TRBD2 (5 bases). Trimming removed 5 bases at V and 0 bases at J, with 11 bases between. This CDR3 contains 15 residues. Germline CDR1 is SEHNR and CDR2 is FQNEAQ (reference sequence). The CDR3 here is CASSLDGNSYNEQFF. The DNA of the CDR3 is TGTGCCAGCAGCCTCGACGGGAACTCCTACAATGAGCAGTTCTTC.

This clone came up a few times. V gene TRBV4-1 combines with J gene TRBJ2-1; 12 nucleotides align to TRBD2. The CDR3 totals 21 residues. The V and J ends lost 0 bases and 6 bases, in that order; junction bases with no gene match: 18. Per germline, CDR1 MGHRA and CDR2 YSYEKL. The CDR3 region is CASSQEAPPNRLAGVSNEQFF. The CDR3 DNA sequence: TGCGCCAGCAGCCAAGAGGCGCCACCGAATAGACTAGCGGGAGTAAGCAATGAGCAGTTCTTC.

The chain carries TRBV7-3 and TRBJ2-7, with D possibly matching TRBD2 (5 bases). This CDR3 comprises 12 residues. Trimming left V 5 bases short and J 4 bases short, with 9 bases between. Germline loops: CDR1 SGHTA, CDR2 FQGTGA. This CDR3 reads CASSEGSYEQYF. CDR3 DNA sequence: TGTGCCAGCAGCGAGGGATCGTACGAGCAGTACTTC.

In its sample, this clone was seen once. The chain carries TRBV6-5 and TRBJ1-1, with D unresolved. Germline V gene data show CDR1 as MNHEY and CDR2 as SVGAGI. Trimming stripped 4 bases from V and 4 bases from J, with 13 bases between. CDR3 length: 14 residues. The CDR3 spells CASSSPAGGTEAFF. The CDR3 DNA sequence: TGTGCCAGCAGTTCCCCGGCGGGAGGCACTGAAGCTTTCTTT.

The gene calls are TRBV2 and TRBJ2-2, with TRBD1 identical over 10 bases. From germline, CDR1 is SNHLY and CDR2 FYNNEI. V trimming: 7 bases; J trimming: 6 bases; junction bases outside the gene matches: 5. CDR3 length equals 14 residues. The DNA for the CDR3 is TGTGCCAGCACTGAGGGACAGGGGTCCGGGGAGCTGTTTTTT. Its protein is CASTEGQGSGELFF.

This chain links TRBV2 with TRBJ1-2; 9 positions agree with TRBD1. CDR3 size: 13 residues. V gave up 4 bases and J gave up 8 bases; unmatched junction bases: 5. Germline CDR1 is SNHLY and CDR2 is FYNNEI. For the CDR3, the DNA is TGTGCCAGCAGTGGACAGGGGGGTGGGGGCTACACCTTC. Amino acid sequence: CASSGQGGGGYTF.

This chain connects TRBV9 to TRBJ2-2; 7 bases agree with TRBD2. The V segment lost 4 bases and the J segment 1 base; nucleotides outside the gene matches: 4. Germline V lookup: CDR1 SGDLS, CDR2 YYNGEE. The CDR3 length is 15 residues. CDR3 in DNA: TGTGCCAGCAGCCCCGGGGGGTGGAACACCGGGGAGCTGTTTTTT. It yields the protein CASSPGGWNTGELFF.

This clone was picked up a small number of times. The chain recombines TRBV10-2 with TRBJ2-1, with D possibly matching TRBD1 (6 bases). The CDR3 is 16 amino acids. From germline, CDR1 is WSHSY and CDR2 SAAADI. V was pared by 5 bases and J by 5 bases, with 19 bases between. CDR3 nucleotide sequence: TGCGCCAGCAGTCCGGGACACCTGTTAACAAACAATGAGCAGTTCTTC. This sequence encodes CASSPGHLLTNNEQFF.

The CDR3 spells CSVQGIDNEQFF. CDR3 nucleotides: TGCAGCGTGCAGGGTATCGACAATGAGCAGTTCTTC. The genes are TRBV29-1 and TRBJ2-1; weak D call: TRBD1 (5 bases). The CDR3 loop spans 12 amino acids. V was pared by 6 bases and J by 5 bases, with 11 bases between. In germline, CDR1 is SQVTM, CDR2 ANQGSEA.

The rearrangement joins TRBV6-5 to TRBJ2-1; 10 positions agree with TRBD2. The CDR3 totals 16 residues. Per the germline V gene, CDR1 is MNHEY and CDR2 is SVGAGI. V lost 4 bases, J lost 3 bases, and 6 bases stayed unmatched. CDR3 loop: CASSSGTSDYYNEQFF. In nucleotides, the CDR3 is TGTGCCAGCAGTTCCGGGACTAGCGACTACTACAATGAGCAGTTCTTC.

V is TRBV5-1 and J is TRBJ2-3; TRBD1 matches at 9 bases. With 0 bases clipped from V and 2 bases from J, the junction kept 4 bases outside the gene matches. The germline V gene encodes CDR1 SGHRS and CDR2 YFSETQ. The CDR3 consists of 16 residues. The CDR3 here is CASSLGDRVDTDTQYF. The CDR3 DNA reads as TGCGCCAGCAGCTTGGGGGACAGGGTGGACACAGATACGCAGTATTTT.

This clone was counted a single time. This chain connects TRBV5-5 to TRBJ2-1; 7 bases fit TRBD1. This CDR3 region has 15 residues. V trimming: 0 bases; J trimming: 2 bases; junction bases outside the gene matches: 2. Germline assignment: CDR1 SGHKS and CDR2 YYEKEE (reference sequence). CDR3 sequence (DNA): TGTGCCAGCAGCTTGGAAAGGGGGCCCTACAATGAGCAGTTCTTC. Its protein product is CASSLERGPYNEQFF.

J is TRBJ2-6 and V is TRBV5-6; D gene uncertain. This CDR3 comprises 16 residues. V lost 2 bases and J 3 bases, leaving 12 bases between the germline ends. Per the germline V gene, CDR1 is SGHDT and CDR2 is YYEEEE. The CDR3: CASSLIGAGGANVLTF. CDR3 in DNA: TGTGCCAGCAGCTTAATAGGAGCTGGTGGGGCCAACGTCCTGACTTTC.

This CDR3 is CASSPDRGYGYTF. In nucleotides, the CDR3 is TGTGCCAGCAGCCCGGACAGGGGATATGGCTACACCTTC. The rearrangement links TRBV9 to TRBJ1-2; 9 nucleotides line up with TRBD1. Trimming cost V 4 bases and J 5 bases; bases outside gene matches: 3. The CDR3 totals 13 residues. Germline V lookup: CDR1 SGDLS, CDR2 YYNGEE.

The chain joins TRBV10-3 to TRBJ1-1; a weak D match, TRBD1 (6 bases). This CDR3 comprises 13 residues. Trimming removed 6 bases at V and 0 bases at J, with 8 bases between. CDR1 and CDR2 (germline): ENHRY, SYGVKD. CDR3 residues: CAIRRGMNTEAFF. The CDR3 DNA follows: TGTGCCATCAGGAGGGGGATGAACACTGAAGCTTTCTTT.

The chain uses TRBV15 and TRBJ2-7; a weak D match, TRBD1 (6 bases). CDR3 length: 15 amino acids. CDR1 LNHNV and CDR2 YYDKDF come from the germline V gene (reference sequence). V was cut by 1 base and J by 5 bases, with 15 bases left in between. This CDR3 is CATSRAGTPANEQYF. The CDR3 region has the DNA TGTGCCACCAGCAGAGCTGGGACACCTGCCAACGAGCAGTACTTC.

The CDR3: CASAFAGGPGETQYF. CDR3 coding DNA: TGTGCCAGCGCGTTCGCGGGAGGGCCAGGAGAGACCCAGTACTTC. The J gene is TRBJ2-5, the V gene TRBV9; 9 bases map to TRBD2. Looked up from germline, CDR1 is SGDLS and CDR2 is YYNGEE. V gave up 7 bases and J gave up 4 bases; unmatched junction bases: 11. CDR3 length: 15 amino acids.

The chain combines TRBV7-8 with TRBJ2-7; 10 bases match TRBD2. Germline-derived CDR1 and CDR2 are SGHVS and FQNEAQ. The CDR3 is 16 residues long. The trim removed 5 bases at V and 6 bases at J, leaving 13 bases unmatched. This CDR3 reads CASSPPAGSGRSEQYF. CDR3 bases: TGTGCCAGCAGCCCCCCCGCGGGTAGCGGGAGGAGCGAGCAGTACTTC.

The genes are TRBV12-5 and TRBJ2-1; 12 bases are shared with TRBD1. The CDR3 extends over 15 amino acids. J lost 8 bases, V lost 6 bases, and 8 bases had no gene match. The germline CDR1 and CDR2 sequences are LGHNT and FRNRAP. Here the CDR3 reads CASGQGQGAGYEQFF. The CDR3 nucleotides are TGTGCTAGTGGCCAGGGACAGGGGGCAGGCTATGAGCAGTTCTTC.

This clone was observed a few times. The chain couples TRBV28 to TRBJ1-2; TRBD1 is a possible D gene (5 bases). Germline values: CDR1 MDHEN, CDR2 SYDVKM. The CDR3 covers 18 residues. The V end lost 1 base, the J end lost 5 bases, and 23 bases lay between the germline ends. In nucleotides, the CDR3 is TGTGCCAGCAGTTTATTAAACCTAAGACAGCCGAGTGGATATGGCTACACCTTC. Translating it yields CASSLLNLRQPSGYGYTF.

The rearrangement uses TRBV6-4 and TRBJ2-7; 9 bases line up with TRBD1. The CDR3 loop spans 19 amino acids. The germline gives CDR1 MRHNA, CDR2 SNTAGT. With V trimmed by 0 bases and J by 2 bases, 14 bases remained unmatched. The CDR3 DNA is TGTGCCAGCAGTGACTCGATTAAGGTAAGGACAGGGGAAACCTACGAGCAGTACTTC. Amino acids: CASSDSIKVRTGETYEQYF.

As DNA, the CDR3 is TGTGCCAGCAGCGTAGAACCCAGGAGGGGAGAGACCCAGTACTTC. This translates into CASSVEPRRGETQYF. This chain uses TRBV9 with TRBJ2-5; possible D gene TRBD2, 6 bases. The CDR3 is 15 amino acids. Germline V gives CDR1 SGDLS, CDR2 YYNGEE. Trimming removed 0 bases at V and 4 bases at J, with 13 bases between.

The chain joins TRBV18 to TRBJ2-7; no clear D gene. The germline V gene encodes CDR1 KGHSH and CDR2 LQKENI. The CDR3 is made up of 14 amino acids. The V end was cut by 4 bases, the J end by 0 bases, with 10 bases between. The DNA for the CDR3 is TGTGCCAGCTCACTCGCGTCTAACTCCTACGAGCAGTACTTC. Translating it yields CASSLASNSYEQYF.

The CDR3 coding sequence is TGTGCCAGCAGTGATTATCGGGTCCGAACCGGGAGCACTGAAGCTTTCTTT. Translated: CASSDYRVRTGSTEAFF. The V gene is TRBV6-1, the J gene TRBJ1-1; D not certain. Per germline, CDR1 MNHNS and CDR2 SASEGT. The CDR3 contains 17 residues. Trimming removed 3 bases from V and 4 bases from J, with 21 bases in between.

The V call is TRBV19, the J call TRBJ2-7; 10 positions agree with TRBD1. V dropped 5 bases and J dropped 5; count of bases not matched to a gene: 3. CDR1 and CDR2 (germline): LNHDA, SQIVND (reference sequence). The CDR3 contains 13 residues. In nucleotides, the CDR3 is TGTGCCAGTAGTCCGGGGACAGGGGACGAGCAGTACTTC. This gives the protein CASSPGTGDEQYF.

The rearrangement links TRBV6-5 to TRBJ2-2; D may be TRBD2 (5 bases). Germline CDR1 and CDR2: MNHEY and SVGAGI. Trimming cost V 0 bases and J 6 bases, with 14 bases left between them. CDR3 size: 16 residues. The CDR3, as DNA: TGTGCCAGCAGTTACTCCGGTATGGAGGTGCCCGGGGAGCTGTTTTTT. Protein sequence: CASSYSGMEVPGELFF.

CDR3 nucleotides: TGTGCCACCAGCAGAGATATGGCTAGCGGCTACAATGAGCAGTTCTTC. Translation: CATSRDMASGYNEQFF. This sequence joins TRBV15 and TRBJ2-1; 7 bases map to TRBD2. The CDR3 consists of 16 residues. The V and J ends lost 0 bases and 3 bases, in that order; junction bases with no gene match: 5. Looked up from germline, CDR1 is LNHNV and CDR2 is YYDKDF (reference sequence). The whole variable domain, remainder taken from reference TRBV15 and TRBJ2-1, is DAMVIQNPRYQVTQFGKPVTLSCSQTLNHNVMYWYQQKSSQAPKLLFHYYDKDFNNEADTPDNFQSRRPNTSFCFLDIRSPGLGDTAMYLCATSRDMASGYNEQFFGPGTRLTVL.

The chain links TRBV5-1 to TRBJ2-3, with 8 positions matching TRBD1. The CDR3 totals 14 residues. Germline CDR1 is SGHRS and CDR2 is YFSETQ. The J segment lost 5 bases and the V segment lost 7 bases, leaving 9 bases of the junction unmatched. CDR3 sequence (DNA): TGCGCCAGCTCCCTCGCCAGGGGGCGAGATACGCAGTATTTT. Its translation is CASSLARGRDTQYF.

This chain uses TRBV9 with TRBJ2-6; D is perhaps TRBD2 (6 bases). This CDR3 spans 17 amino acids. CDR1 and CDR2 (germline): SGDLS, YYNGEE. V lost 4 bases, J lost 3 bases, and 17 bases lay in between. In DNA, the CDR3 is TGTGCCAGCAGCCCCTTGCCCGCGCGGGGTGGGGCCAACGTCCTGACTTTC. This encodes CASSPLPARGGANVLTF.